The T cell receptor beta chain described here comes from a study of post-analysis software for immune sequencing data. Germline values: CDR1 SNHLY, CDR2 FYNNEI. The length of the CDR3 is 16 residues. A note on this clonotype: Its antigen is undetermined. One junction end disagrees with the germline gene, perhaps due to a read error.

Libraries were made from TCR beta cDNA, and they carried unique molecular identifiers. From the PCR reads, TCRdb called clonotypes with MiXCR, one entry per CDR3 protein. The sample consists of approximately 730,000 distinct CDR3 sequences, roughly 27% of them appearing once. The study, taken as a whole, reports: Controls showed lower frequencies than patients for several TRBV segments, and TRBV5-6, TRBV5-1 and TRBV20-1 were among these. Compared with controls, patients showed significantly lower normalized Chao1 diversity.

The sample was blood. The gene calls are TRBV2 and TRBJ2-4, with 8 bases fitting TRBD1. The source is a girl aged 10 to 17 with multiple sclerosis. The DNA of the CDR3 is TGTGCCAGCAGTGAGAGTCAGGGGGCGGCCAGAAACATTCAGTACTTC. Translated, it gives CASSESQGAARNIQYF.